The rows below give T cell receptor beta chains drawn from one sample of a study of cytomegalovirus exposure and HLA in healthy donors. Using immunoSEQ multiplex PCR, the repertoire was profiled, and TCRdb retains in-frame clones only, with some absent. The table shows about 250,000 clones, with about 66% occurring only once. Input material: PBMCs. The receptors come from a female donor in good health and CMV-seronegative. Both conserved end residues are part of each CDR3. Each record gives: V gene, D gene, J gene, clone size, CDR3 protein, CDR3 DNA. The D gene is left open where the match is weak. Size is omitted from some rows. Given values are once, few, many or a class for expanded clones.

TRBV25-1	NA	TRBJ2-5	few	CASSDLGGVQETQYF	TGTGCCAGCAGTGATTTGGGGGGAGTGCAGGAGACCCAGTACTTC
TRBV9	NA	TRBJ1-2	NA	CASSVDPAGVDYGYTF	TGTGCCAGCAGCGTAGATCCGGCGGGGGTTGACTATGGCTACACCTTC
TRBV15	TRBD1	TRBJ1-2	NA	CATSSPRDSYGYTF	TGTGCCACCAGCAGTCCCCGGGACAGTTATGGCTACACCTTC
TRBV27	TRBD2	TRBJ2-1	few	CASSLGTSGYNEQFF	TGTGCCAGCAGTCTAGGGACTAGCGGCTACAATGAGCAGTTCTTC
TRBV4-1	NA	TRBJ2-5	NA	CASSHRSGQETQYF	TGCGCCAGCAGCCACCGTAGCGGTCAAGAGACCCAGTACTTC
TRBV19	NA	TRBJ1-1	NA	CASSIRGWAHRGTEAFF	TGTGCCAGTAGTATAAGGGGCTGGGCCCACCGGGGGACTGAAGCTTTCTTT
TRBV5-1	NA	TRBJ2-7	once	CASRDTITYEQYF	TGCGCCAGCAGGGACACTATAACCTACGAGCAGTACTTC
TRBV5-4	TRBD1	TRBJ2-3	once	CASSFRGQIDTQYF	TGTGCCAGCAGCTTTAGGGGGCAAATAGATACGCAGTATTTT
TRBV7-2	NA	TRBJ1-2	NA	CASSLFNRVRGGYTF	TGTGCCAGCAGCTTATTCAATAGGGTACGCGGGGGCTACACCTTC
TRBV28	NA	TRBJ1-3	NA	CASSQRPGLFGDTIYF	TGTGCCAGCAGTCAACGTCCAGGGTTATTCGGAGACACCATATATTTT
TRBV7-9	NA	TRBJ1-1	few	CASSPQVRTEAFF	TGTGCCAGCAGCCCCCAGGTGCGCACTGAAGCTTTCTTT
TRBV7-2	TRBD2	TRBJ2-7	NA	CASSLYSSGRNSYEQYF	TGTGCCAGCAGCTTATACAGCAGCGGGAGGAACTCCTACGAGCAGTACTTC
TRBV21-1	NA	TRBJ2-7	few	CASSMPWGPSGNSYEQYF	TGTGCCAGCAGCATGCCCTGGGGTCCTAGCGGGAACTCCTACGAGCAGTACTTC
TRBV4-2	TRBD2	TRBJ2-2	NA	CASSRLAVPELFF	TGTGCCAGCAGCCGTCTAGCGGTACCGGAGCTGTTTTTT
TRBV7-2	NA	TRBJ2-1	NA	CASKSGEIGSNEQFF	TGTGCCAGCAAATCCGGGGAAATAGGGAGCAATGAGCAGTTCTTC
TRBV10-3	TRBD1	TRBJ1-2	once	CAISESGTADGYTF	TGTGCCATCAGTGAATCCGGGACAGCCGATGGCTACACCTTC
TRBV20-1	TRBD2	TRBJ2-1	NA	CSARGGSEQFF	TGCAGTGCTAGGGGCGGGAGTGAGCAGTTCTTC
TRBV5-1	TRBD2	TRBJ2-1	NA	CASSFYGGSSYNEQLF	TGCGCCAGCAGCTTTTACGGCGGGAGCTCCTACAATGAGCAGCTCTTC
TRBV7-9	TRBD2	TRBJ2-5	NA	CASSSNLAGVFGETQYF	TGTGCCAGCAGCTCTAATCTAGCGGGGGTCTTCGGAGAGACCCAGTACTTC
TRBV7-2	NA	TRBJ1-1	NA	CASSSHTAADQAFF	TGTGCCAGCAGCTCCCACACGGCGGCTGATCAGGCTTTCTTT
TRBV9	TRBD1	TRBJ1-2	NA	CASSVRTGAHGYTF	TGTGCCAGCAGCGTCCGGACAGGGGCCCATGGCTACACCTTC
TRBV5-1	TRBD1	TRBJ2-7	NA	CASSLIQGAVDEQYF	TGCGCCAGCAGCTTAATACAGGGGGCAGTCGACGAGCAGTACTTC
TRBV7-6	NA	TRBJ2-7	NA	CASSERVTYEQYF	TGTGCCAGCAGCGAGAGGGTTACCTACGAGCAGTACTTC
TRBV14	TRBD1	TRBJ1-1	few	CASSHSRTGTAFF	TGTGCCAGCAGCCATTCCCGGACAGGAACAGCTTTCTTT
TRBV10-1	TRBD1	TRBJ1-2	NA	CASRVRPGQKNYGYTF	TGCGCCAGCAGGGTAAGACCGGGACAGAAAAACTATGGCTACACCTTC
TRBV2	TRBD2	TRBJ2-1	NA	CASRTTSGGYNEQFF	TGTGCCAGCAGAACCACTAGCGGAGGTTACAATGAGCAGTTCTTC